The count of the clone carrying this T cell receptor beta chain is one. The target antigen is unknown. The sample has other DNA sequences that encode this CDR3 too. The data stem from a study of shared clonotypes between healthy human individuals. Study-wide points: Tissue TCR repertoires likely differ from these blood-only repertoires.

The assay was immunoSEQ multiplex PCR, and TCRdb's table has in-frame clones only and misses some. The table lists approximately 2,300,000 clones, just under 95% of them singletons. The CDR3 is made up of 14 amino acids. Germline V CDR1 and CDR2: SGHTA, FQGNSA. The V end was cut by 5 bases, the J end by 1 base, with 11 bases between. The sample comprised naive CD4+ T cells from PBMCs. Documented subset: CD45RA+ positively selected. The TCR comes from a man younger than 35 in good health. Some clones in this sample may be carry-over from other donors' samples. V and J are TRBV7-2 and TRBJ2-5; D gene unclear. Here the CDR3 DNA reads TGTGCCAGCAGCCCAGGTCCCTCCCAAGAGACCCAGTACTTC. Protein product: CASSPGPSQETQYF.